This TCR beta chain was sequenced in a study of regulatory T cells in long-lasting Graves disease. Study observations and caveats: Persistent patients shared more public clonotypes (2,741) than new patients (just under 1,000).

Arm-PCR of CDR3 regions with iRepertoire HTBI primers generated TCR beta libraries. MiXCR, applied by TCRdb to the multiplex PCR reads, yields one record per CDR3 protein. The sample records 400,000 to 500,000 distinct CDR3 sequences, about 15% being singletons. V was clipped by 4 bases and J by 0 bases; unmatched bases: 6. This CDR3 has 17 residues. Germline loops: CDR1 SGHDN, CDR2 FVKESK. As for time point: newly diagnosed GD, antithyroid drugs for less than 3 months. PBMC-extracted RNA yielded the TCR library. This clonotype was observed a handful of times. Its antigen is unknown. Separately, the same data were catalogued under a study of T cells in Graves' hyperthyroidism and ophthalmopathy. As reported in that work: Appearing also in blood were most of the thyroid clonotypes expanded above 0.001.

The chain recombines TRBV14 with TRBJ2-1, with 10 bases lining up with TRBD2. Sequences were derived from peripheral blood mononuclear cells (PBMCs), sampled at new diagnosis, from a patient treated with antithyroid drugs. This TCR came from a woman aged 25 to 39 with Graves disease. CDR3 residues: CASSLGLAVSSYNEQFF. The DNA of the CDR3 is TGTGCCAGCAGCCTAGGACTAGCGGTGAGCTCCTACAATGAGCAGTTCTTC.